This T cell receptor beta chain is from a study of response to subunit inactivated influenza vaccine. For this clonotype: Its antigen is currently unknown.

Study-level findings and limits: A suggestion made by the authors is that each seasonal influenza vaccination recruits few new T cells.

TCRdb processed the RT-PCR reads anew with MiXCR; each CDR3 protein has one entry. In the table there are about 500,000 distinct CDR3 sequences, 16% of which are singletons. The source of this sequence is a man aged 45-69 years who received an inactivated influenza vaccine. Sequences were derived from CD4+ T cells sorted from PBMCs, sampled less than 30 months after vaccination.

The DNA for the CDR3 is TGTGCCAGCAGTGTCGGGACAGGGGGCACCGGGGAGCTGTTTTTT. The encoded protein is CASSVGTGGTGELFF. V gene TRBV2 combines with J gene TRBJ2-2; 11 nucleotides match TRBD1. Trimming took 4 bases from V and 4 from J; bases not matched to a gene: 2. Germline CDR1 SNHLY, CDR2 FYNNEI. CDR3 length: 15 residues.